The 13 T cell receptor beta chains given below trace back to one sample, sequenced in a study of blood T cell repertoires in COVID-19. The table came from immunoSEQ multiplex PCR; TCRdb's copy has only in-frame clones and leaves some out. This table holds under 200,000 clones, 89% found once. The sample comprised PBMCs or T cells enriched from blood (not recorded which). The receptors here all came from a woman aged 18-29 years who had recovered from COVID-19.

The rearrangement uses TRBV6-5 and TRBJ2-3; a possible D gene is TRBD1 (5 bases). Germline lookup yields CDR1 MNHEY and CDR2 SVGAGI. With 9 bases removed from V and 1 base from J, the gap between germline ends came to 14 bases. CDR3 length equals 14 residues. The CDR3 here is CASSRGFGTDTQYF. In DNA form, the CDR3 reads TGTGCCAGTTCTAGGGGTTTTGGCACAGATACGCAGTATTTT.

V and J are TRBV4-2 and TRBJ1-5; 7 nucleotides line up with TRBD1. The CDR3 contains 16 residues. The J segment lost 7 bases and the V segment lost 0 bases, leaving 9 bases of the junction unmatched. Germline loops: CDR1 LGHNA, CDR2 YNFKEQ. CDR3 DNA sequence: TGTGCCAGCAGCCAAGATCAGACAGGGAACGGACAGCCCCAGCATTTT. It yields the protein CASSQDQTGNGQPQHF.

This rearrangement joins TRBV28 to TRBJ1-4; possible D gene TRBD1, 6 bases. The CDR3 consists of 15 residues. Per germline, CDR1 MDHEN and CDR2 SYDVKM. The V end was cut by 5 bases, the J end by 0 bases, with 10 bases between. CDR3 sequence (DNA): TGTGCCAGCAGTCTACAGGGAGCAACTAATGAAAAACTGTTTTTT. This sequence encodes CASSLQGATNEKLFF.

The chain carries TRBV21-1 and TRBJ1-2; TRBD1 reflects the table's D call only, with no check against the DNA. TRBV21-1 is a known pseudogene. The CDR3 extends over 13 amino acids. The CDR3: CASQGRGSYGYTF. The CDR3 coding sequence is TGTGCCAGCCAAGGAAGGGGGAGCTATGGCTACACCTTC.

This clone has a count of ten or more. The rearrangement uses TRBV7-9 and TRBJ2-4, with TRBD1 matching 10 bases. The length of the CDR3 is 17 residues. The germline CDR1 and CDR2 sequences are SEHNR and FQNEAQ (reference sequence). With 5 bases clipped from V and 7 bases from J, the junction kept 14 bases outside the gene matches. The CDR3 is CASSPERDRGTGNIQYF. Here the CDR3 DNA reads TGTGCCAGCAGCCCGGAGAGGGACAGGGGAACGGGTAACATTCAGTACTTC.

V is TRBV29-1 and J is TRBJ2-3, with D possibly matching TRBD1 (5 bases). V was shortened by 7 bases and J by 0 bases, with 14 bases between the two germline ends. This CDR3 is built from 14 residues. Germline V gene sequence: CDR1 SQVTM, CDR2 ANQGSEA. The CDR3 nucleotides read TGCAGCGCTGATACGGACACTAGCACAGATACGCAGTATTTT. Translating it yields CSADTDTSTDTQYF.

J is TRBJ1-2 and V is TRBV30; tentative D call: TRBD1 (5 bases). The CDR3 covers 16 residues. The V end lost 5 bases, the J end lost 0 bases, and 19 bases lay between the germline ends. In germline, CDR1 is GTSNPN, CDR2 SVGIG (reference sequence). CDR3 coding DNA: TGTGCCTGGCAAACAACAGCGGGACTGACTAACTATGGCTACACCTTC. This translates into CAWQTTAGLTNYGYTF. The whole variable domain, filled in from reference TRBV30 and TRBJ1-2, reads SQTIHQWPATLVQPVGSPLSLECTVEGTSNPNLYWYRQAAGRGLQLLFYSVGIGQISSEVPQNLSASRPQDRQFILSSKKLLLSDSGFYLCAWQTTAGLTNYGYTFGSGTRLTVV.

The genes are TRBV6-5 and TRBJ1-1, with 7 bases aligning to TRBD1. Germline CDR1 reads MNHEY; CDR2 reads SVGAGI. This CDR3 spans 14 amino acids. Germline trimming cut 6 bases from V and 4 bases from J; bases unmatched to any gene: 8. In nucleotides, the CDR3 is TGTGCCAGCAGATTACCGGGACAGCTCACTGAAGCTTTCTTT. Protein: CASRLPGQLTEAFF.

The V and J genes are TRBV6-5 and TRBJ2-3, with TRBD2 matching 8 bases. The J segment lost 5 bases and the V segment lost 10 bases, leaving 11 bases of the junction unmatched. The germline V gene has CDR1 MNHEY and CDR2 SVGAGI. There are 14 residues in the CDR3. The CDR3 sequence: CATDERGYGDTQYF. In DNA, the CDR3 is TGTGCCACCGACGAGCGGGGGTATGGAGATACGCAGTATTTT.

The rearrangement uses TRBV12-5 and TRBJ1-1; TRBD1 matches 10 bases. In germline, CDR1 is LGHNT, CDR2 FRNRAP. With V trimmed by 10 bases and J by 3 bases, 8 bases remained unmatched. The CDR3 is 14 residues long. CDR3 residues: CATTRDRGDTEAFF. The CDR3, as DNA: TGTGCTACAACCCGGGACAGGGGTGACACTGAAGCTTTCTTT.

CDR3 loop: CATSRGNDRLIYEQYF. For the CDR3, the DNA is TGTGCCACCAGCAGGGGGAACGACAGGCTGATCTACGAGCAGTACTTC. The chain joins TRBV15 to TRBJ2-7, with D possibly TRBD1 on 6 matching bases. V lost 3 bases and J lost 3, with 18 bases in between. This CDR3 has 16 residues. The germline V gene has CDR1 LNHNV and CDR2 YYDKDF (reference sequence). The full variable domain, rest sourced from reference TRBV15 and TRBJ2-7, is DAMVIQNPRYQVTQFGKPVTLSCSQTLNHNVMYWYQQKSSQAPKLLFHYYDKDFNNEADTPDNFQSRRPNTSFCFLDIRSPGLGDTAMYLCATSRGNDRLIYEQYFGPGTRLTVT.

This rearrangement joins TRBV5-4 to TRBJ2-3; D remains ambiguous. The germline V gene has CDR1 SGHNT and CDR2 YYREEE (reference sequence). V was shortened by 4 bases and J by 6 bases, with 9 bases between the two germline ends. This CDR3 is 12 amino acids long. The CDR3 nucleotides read TGTGCCAGCAGCAAGCCCATGGATACGCAGTATTTT. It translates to CASSKPMDTQYF. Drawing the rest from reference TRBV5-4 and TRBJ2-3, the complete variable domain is ETGVTQSPTHLIKTRGQQVTLRCSSQSGHNTVSWYQQALGQGPQFIFQYYREEENGRGNFPPRFSGLQFPNYSSELNVNALELDDSALYLCASSKPMDTQYFGPGTRLTVL.

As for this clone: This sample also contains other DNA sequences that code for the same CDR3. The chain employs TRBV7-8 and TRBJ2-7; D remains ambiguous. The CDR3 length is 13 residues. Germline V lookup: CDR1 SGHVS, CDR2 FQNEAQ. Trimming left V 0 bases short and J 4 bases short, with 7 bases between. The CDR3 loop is CASSLAPLYEQYF. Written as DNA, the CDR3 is TGTGCCAGCAGCTTAGCCCCCTTATACGAGCAGTACTTC.